This TCR beta chain was identified during a study of cytomegalovirus exposure and HLA in healthy donors. Primers: 60 Vbeta forward and 13 Jbeta reverse. Measured with immunoSEQ multiplex PCR; TCRdb has only the in-frame clones, and not every one. This sample has 200,000 or so clones, with about 76% found just once. This CDR3 region has 19 residues. The J segment lost 4 bases and the V segment lost 2 bases, leaving 16 bases of the junction unmatched. The germline gives CDR1 SNHLY, CDR2 FYNNEI. This sequence originates from a male donor in good health and CMV-seropositive. The chain couples TRBV2 to TRBJ2-2; 7 bases align to TRBD1. Sequenced: PBMCs. The CDR3 sequence is CASSEYIGRVSGGTGELFF. DNA of the CDR3: TGTGCCAGCAGTGAATATATCGGTCGGGTTTCAGGGGGCACCGGGGAGCTGTTTTTT. The whole variable domain, filled in from reference TRBV2 and TRBJ2-2, reads EPEVTQTPSHQVTQMGQEVILRCVPISNHLYFYWYRQILGQKVEFLVSFYNNEISEKSEIFDDQFSVERPDGSNFTLKIRSTKLEDSAMYFCASSEYIGRVSGGTGELFFGEGSRLTVL.